The 28 T cell receptor beta chains below come from one sample, sequenced in a study of blood T cells in healthy people across ages. The use of a sample-barcoded 5' primer and a J-beta primer mix characterized a second PCR of roughly 7 to 11 cycles. TCRdb independently ran MiXCR on the 5' RACE reads; one entry per CDR3 protein. The table lists under 2 million distinct CDR3 sequences, about 35% of them singletons. The sample consisted of blood. Receptors were obtained from a woman aged 30 to 39 in good health.

This chain uses TRBV2 with TRBJ1-2; D might be TRBD1 (5 bases). Germline CDR1 and CDR2: SNHLY and FYNNEI. Trimming left V 1 base short and J 7 bases short, with 13 bases between. The length of the CDR3 is 14 residues. The CDR3 is CASSEGRGVSGYTF. In DNA, the CDR3 is TGTGCCAGCAGTGAAGGGCGGGGGGTGAGTGGCTACACCTTC.

The J gene is TRBJ2-1, the V gene TRBV19; TRBD1 matches at 10 bases. J gave up 1 base and V 2 bases, and 11 bases lay outside the gene matches. Germline assignment: CDR1 LNHDA and CDR2 SQIVND (reference sequence). The CDR3 runs to 19 residues. CDR3 residues: CASSILGLTGGISYNEQFF. CDR3 nucleotide sequence: TGTGCCAGTAGTATACTAGGCTTGACAGGGGGCATATCCTACAATGAGCAGTTCTTC.

The gene calls are TRBV6-1 and TRBJ2-5; 12 nucleotides match TRBD1. The CDR3 loop spans 16 amino acids. J gave up 7 bases and V 5 bases, and 11 bases lay outside the gene matches. Germline CDR1 and CDR2: MNHNS and SASEGT. CDR3 residues: CASSNNRDRGRGTQYF. The CDR3, as DNA: TGTGCCAGCAGTAACAACCGGGACAGGGGGCGTGGGACCCAGTACTTC.

Comment on this clonotype: Germline is not matched at one junction end, which may reflect a read error. The J gene is TRBJ2-7, the V gene TRBV20-1; 10 positions agree with TRBD1. The end of the DNA fits TRBJ2-5 better, so the J call may be wrong. CDR1 is DFQATT and CDR2 is SNEGSKA in the germline V gene (reference sequence). The CDR3 runs to 17 residues. CDR3 coding DNA: TGCAGTGCTGGAGATCTACCCGGGACAGGGGCGGGGGAGACCCAGTACTTC. Translating gives CSAGDLPGTGAGETQYF.

This clonotype was seen only a few times. The chain is built from TRBV7-9 and TRBJ2-1, with TRBD2 identical over 7 bases. Trimming at V came to 4 bases and at J to 8 bases, leaving 11 bases not matched to a gene. The germline gives CDR1 SEHNR, CDR2 FQNEAQ (reference sequence). The CDR3 runs to 15 residues. The CDR3 nucleotides read TGTGCCAGCAGCTCTTACTGGGGCCGGGGGGATGAGCAGTTCTTC. Its translation: CASSSYWGRGDEQFF.

This clonotype was seen a handful of times. This chain links TRBV5-1 with TRBJ1-1, with D uncertain. The V end was cut by 4 bases, the J end by 1 base, with 11 bases between. Per germline, CDR1 SGHRS and CDR2 YFSETQ. The CDR3 loop spans 14 amino acids. The CDR3 DNA reads TGCGCCAGCAGCGGACCCCCGGAGAACACTGAAGCTTTCTTT. Its translation is CASSGPPENTEAFF. The full variable domain, its missing parts supplied by reference TRBV5-1 and TRBJ1-1, is KAGVTQTPRYLIKTRGQQVTLSCSPISGHRSVSWYQQTPGQGLQFLFEYFSETQRNKGNFPGRFSGRQFSNSRSEMNVSTLELGDSALYLCASSGPPENTEAFFGQGTRLTVV.

This rearrangement joins TRBV29-1 to TRBJ1-2; D possibly corresponds to TRBD1 (5 bases). Between the trimmed V and J ends, which lost 4 bases and 3 bases, there was a span of 15 bases. The CDR3 spans 14 residues. The V gene's germline CDR1 is SQVTM and CDR2 ANQGSEA. CDR3 region: CSVVGGTPYYGYTF. The CDR3 DNA follows: TGCAGCGTTGTGGGCGGGACGCCGTACTATGGCTACACCTTC.

The rearrangement links TRBV29-1 to TRBJ2-7; 9 bases agree with TRBD2. Germline-derived CDR1 and CDR2 are SQVTM and ANQGSEA. Trimming at V came to 6 bases and at J to 3 bases, leaving 6 bases not matched to a gene. The CDR3 has 13 residues. CDR3: CSVSGGLGYEQYF. The CDR3 DNA is TGCAGCGTCAGCGGGGGGCTAGGCTACGAGCAGTACTTC.

There are a few counts of this clonotype. J is TRBJ2-5 and V is TRBV28, with a weak D call TRBD2 (6 bases). Germline V gene data show CDR1 as MDHEN and CDR2 as SYDVKM. The CDR3 is 15 amino acids. V lost 5 bases and J lost 5, with 18 bases in between. The CDR3 reads CASSRSGGPAETQYF. The DNA for the CDR3 is TGTGCCAGCAGTAGGTCTGGAGGGCCAGCTGAGACCCAGTACTTC.

This clonotype was recorded many times. The chain combines TRBV20-1 with TRBJ1-4; maybe TRBD1 (5 bases). V was trimmed by 5 bases and J by 4 bases, leaving 11 bases between them. CDR1 is DFQATT, CDR2 SNEGSKA, per germline (reference sequence). The CDR3 is made up of 13 amino acids. This CDR3 is CSAPDSRNEKLFF. In nucleotides, the CDR3 is TGCAGTGCTCCCGACAGCCGTAATGAAAAACTGTTTTTT.

The chain recombines TRBV20-1 with TRBJ2-7; D perhaps matches TRBD2 (6 bases). There are 16 residues in the CDR3. The germline CDR1 and CDR2 sequences are DFQATT and SNEGSKA (reference sequence). V was trimmed by 0 bases and J by 0 bases, leaving 15 bases between them. For the CDR3, the DNA is TGCAGTGCTAGAGATCCATGGGACTCCAGCTCCTACGAGCAGTACTTC. Encoded protein: CSARDPWDSSSYEQYF.

Ten or more counts support this clonotype. The genes are TRBV20-1 and TRBJ2-5; D is perhaps TRBD2 (7 bases). This CDR3 is built from 13 residues. CDR1 DFQATT and CDR2 SNEGSKA come from the germline V gene (reference sequence). Trimming took 6 bases from V and 2 from J, leaving 13 bases between them. The CDR3 nucleotides are TGCAGTGCCCCGGGGGGCTTACAAGAGACCCAGTACTTC. This sequence encodes CSAPGGLQETQYF.

This clonotype was seen ten or more times. The chain links TRBV5-1 to TRBJ2-5; 7 bases align to TRBD2. V dropped 4 bases and J dropped 0; count of bases not matched to a gene: 3. CDR3 length: 14 residues. The germline gives CDR1 SGHRS, CDR2 YFSETQ. The CDR3, as DNA: TGCGCCAGCAGCCCCGGGGGGAACCAAGAGACCCAGTACTTC. The encoded protein is CASSPGGNQETQYF.

The CDR3 loop is CATSRDGGNGETQYF. The CDR3 nucleotides read TGTGCCACCAGCAGAGATGGGGGTAATGGGGAGACCCAGTACTTC. The rearrangement joins TRBV15 to TRBJ2-5; D assignment may be TRBD1 or TRBD2 (5 bases each). Germline values: CDR1 LNHNV, CDR2 YYDKDF (reference sequence). The CDR3 runs 15 residues. V lost 0 bases and J lost 5, with 13 bases in between.

This chain connects TRBV6-2 or TRBV6-3 to TRBJ2-1; TRBD2 matches 7 bases. Germline V gives CDR1 MNHEY, CDR2 SVGEGT. V was clipped by 6 bases and J by 3 bases; unmatched bases: 8. This CDR3 comprises 15 residues. The CDR3: CASSIRLAVYNEQFF. CDR3 nucleotides: TGTGCCAGCAGCATACGTCTAGCGGTCTACAATGAGCAGTTCTTC.

A word on this clonotype: One junction end disagrees with the germline gene, perhaps due to a read error. The chain uses TRBV7-8 and TRBJ2-5; TRBD2 aligns across 11 bases. Per germline, CDR1 SGHVS and CDR2 FQNEAQ. The CDR3 has 16 residues. DNA for the CDR3: TGCGCCAGCAGCCTGGGTACTAGCGGGAGTCGGGAGACCCAGTACTTC. Protein: CASSLGTSGSRETQYF.

V gene TRBV20-1 combines with J gene TRBJ1-5; D gene unclear. The CDR3 covers 16 residues. Germline-derived CDR1 and CDR2 are DFQATT and SNEGSKA (reference sequence). Between the trimmed V and J ends, which lost 3 bases and 0 bases, there was a span of 15 bases. CDR3 region: CSASIRAASSNQPQHF. The CDR3 nucleotides read TGCAGTGCTAGCATTCGGGCAGCCAGTAGCAATCAGCCCCAGCATTTT.

This clonotype was counted many times. CDR3 nucleotide sequence: TGTGCCAGCAGAGGTAGGGCGGGGTACAATGAGCAGTTCTTC. This codes for CASRGRAGYNEQFF. The rearrangement links TRBV6-5 to TRBJ2-1; TRBD2 might be the D (6 bases). Germline V lookup: CDR1 MNHEY, CDR2 SVGAGI. The CDR3 is 14 residues long. The V end was cut by 6 bases, the J end by 4 bases, with 13 bases between.

This clonotype was recorded only once. The rearrangement links TRBV2 to TRBJ2-5, with 8 bases identical to TRBD2. TRBJ2-7 explains the end of the DNA better; the J call may be wrong. Germline CDR1 reads SNHLY; CDR2 reads FYNNEI. The CDR3 covers 15 residues. CDR3 nucleotides: TGTGCCAGCAGCGCCGGGAGGGTCGGGTCCTACGAGCAGTACTTC. Protein sequence: CASSAGRVGSYEQYF.

This clonotype appeared a few times. The V gene is TRBV5-1, the J gene TRBJ2-7; D is possibly TRBD1 or TRBD2 (5 bases each). CDR1 is SGHRS and CDR2 is YFSETQ in the germline V gene. The CDR3 is made up of 14 amino acids. V lost 4 bases and J lost 6, with 17 bases in between. CDR3 protein: CASSTSGTPSEQYF. The CDR3 DNA sequence: TGCGCCAGCAGCACCTCCGGGACCCCCTCCGAGCAGTACTTC.

The chain links TRBV5-1 to TRBJ1-1; tentative D call: TRBD1 (5 bases). CDR1 and CDR2 (germline): SGHRS, YFSETQ. V lost 6 bases, J lost 2 bases, and 14 bases lay in between. The CDR3 covers 14 residues. The CDR3 reads CASTLAGDNTEAFF. In DNA form, the CDR3 reads TGCGCCAGCACCCTGGCCGGGGACAACACTGAAGCTTTCTTT.

The V call is TRBV11-2, the J call TRBJ1-2; TRBD1 might be the D (5 bases). CDR3 length: 14 amino acids. The V and J ends lost 2 bases and 8 bases respectively, with 15 bases between them. The germline CDR1 and CDR2 sequences are SGHAT and FQNNGV. CDR3 region: CASSLLGELYGYTF. The CDR3 DNA reads TGTGCCAGCAGCTTACTGGGGGAACTCTACGGCTACACCTTC.

This sequence joins TRBV20-1 and TRBJ2-7; no definite D call. Trimming took off 3 bases at V and 7 bases at J, with 19 bases between the two ends. Germline-derived CDR1 and CDR2 are DFQATT and SNEGSKA (reference sequence). The CDR3 runs 14 residues. The CDR3 here is CSASGDGVVREQYF. The CDR3 DNA is TGCAGTGCTAGTGGGGATGGGGTTGTTCGGGAGCAGTACTTC.

CDR3 DNA: TGTGCCAGCAGTAAAGACGGGTATAGCAATCAGCCCCAGCATTTT. Residues: CASSKDGYSNQPQHF. V usage is TRBV2 and J usage is TRBJ1-5; D is unclear. CDR3 length: 15 residues. Looked up from germline, CDR1 is SNHLY and CDR2 is FYNNEI. V was shortened by 5 bases and J by 0 bases, with 11 bases between the two germline ends.

Ten or more counts support this clonotype. This chain links TRBV29-1 with TRBJ2-7; no clear D gene. This CDR3 spans 13 amino acids. Germline V gives CDR1 SQVTM, CDR2 ANQGSEA. V lost 6 bases, J lost 7 bases, and 19 bases lay in between. CDR3 sequence: CSVRKGAMGEQYF. Written as DNA, the CDR3 is TGCAGCGTACGTAAAGGAGCTATGGGTGAGCAGTACTTC.

The rearrangement uses TRBV20-1 and TRBJ2-1; D possibly corresponds to TRBD1 (6 bases). The CDR3 length is 14 residues. Germline-derived CDR1 and CDR2 are DFQATT and SNEGSKA (reference sequence). V dropped 4 bases and J dropped 1 base, with 11 bases sitting between them. This CDR3 reads CSATGVASYNEQFF. For the CDR3, the DNA is TGCAGTGCTACAGGGGTGGCGTCCTACAATGAGCAGTTCTTC.

The chain is built from TRBV20-1 and TRBJ2-1, with 9 bases that match TRBD1. This CDR3 has 15 amino acids. From germline, CDR1 is DFQATT and CDR2 SNEGSKA (reference sequence). V shed 2 bases and J 3 bases; nucleotides not matched to a gene: 5. CDR3 loop: CSARSGTGNYNEQFF. The CDR3 DNA follows: TGCAGTGCTAGATCCGGGACAGGGAACTACAATGAGCAGTTCTTC.

V gene TRBV5-1 combines with J gene TRBJ2-7; TRBD1 is a possible D gene (5 bases). Trimming removed 4 bases from V and 2 bases from J, with 13 bases in between. The V gene's germline CDR1 is SGHRS and CDR2 YFSETQ. The CDR3 is 14 residues long. For the CDR3, the DNA is TGCGCCAGCAGCCTAGGGGTTCTAACCTACGAGCAGTACTTC. This codes for CASSLGVLTYEQYF. The entire variable domain, with the rest obtained from reference TRBV5-1 and TRBJ2-7, is as follows: KAGVTQTPRYLIKTRGQQVTLSCSPISGHRSVSWYQQTPGQGLQFLFEYFSETQRNKGNFPGRFSGRQFSNSRSEMNVSTLELGDSALYLCASSLGVLTYEQYFGPGTRLTVT.